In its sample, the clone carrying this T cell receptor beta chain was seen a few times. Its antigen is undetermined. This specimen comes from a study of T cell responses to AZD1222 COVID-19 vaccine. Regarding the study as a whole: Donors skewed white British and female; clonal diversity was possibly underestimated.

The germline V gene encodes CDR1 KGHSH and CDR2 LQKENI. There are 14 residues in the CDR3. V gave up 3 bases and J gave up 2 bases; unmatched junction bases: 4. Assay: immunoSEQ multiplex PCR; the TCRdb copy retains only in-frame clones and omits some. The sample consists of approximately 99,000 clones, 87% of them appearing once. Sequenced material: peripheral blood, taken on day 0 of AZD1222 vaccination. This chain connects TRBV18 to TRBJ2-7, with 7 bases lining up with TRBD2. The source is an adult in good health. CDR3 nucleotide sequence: TGTGCCAGCTCACCGAGTGGGGGGGCCTACGAGCAGTACTTC. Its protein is CASSPSGGAYEQYF.